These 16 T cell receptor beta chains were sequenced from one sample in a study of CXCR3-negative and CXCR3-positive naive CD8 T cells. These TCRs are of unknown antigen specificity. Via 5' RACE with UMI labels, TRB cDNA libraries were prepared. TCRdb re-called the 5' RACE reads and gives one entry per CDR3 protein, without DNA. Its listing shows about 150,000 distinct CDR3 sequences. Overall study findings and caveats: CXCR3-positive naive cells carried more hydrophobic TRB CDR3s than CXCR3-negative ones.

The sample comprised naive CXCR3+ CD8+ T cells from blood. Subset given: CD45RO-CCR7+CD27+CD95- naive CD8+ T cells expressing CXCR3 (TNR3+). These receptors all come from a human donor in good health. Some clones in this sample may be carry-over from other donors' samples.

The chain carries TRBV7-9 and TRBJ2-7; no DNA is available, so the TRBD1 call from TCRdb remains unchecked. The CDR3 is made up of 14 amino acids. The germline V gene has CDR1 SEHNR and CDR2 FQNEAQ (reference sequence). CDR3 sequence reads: CASSTMDTLYEQYF.

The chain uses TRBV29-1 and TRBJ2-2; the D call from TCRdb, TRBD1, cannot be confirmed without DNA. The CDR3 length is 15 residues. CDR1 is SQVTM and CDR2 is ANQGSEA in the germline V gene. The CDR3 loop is CSVYMGQGATGELFF.

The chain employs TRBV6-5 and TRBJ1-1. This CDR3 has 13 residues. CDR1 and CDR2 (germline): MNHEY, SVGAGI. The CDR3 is CASSYGRNTKAFF.

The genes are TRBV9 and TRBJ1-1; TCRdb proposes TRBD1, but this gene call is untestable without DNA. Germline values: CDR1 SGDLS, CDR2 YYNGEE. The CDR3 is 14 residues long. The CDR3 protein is CASSPQGRDTEAFF. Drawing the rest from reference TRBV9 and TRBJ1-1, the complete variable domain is DSGVTQTPKHLITATGQRVTLRCSPRSGDLSVYWYQQSLDQGLQFLIQYYNGEERAKGNILERFSAQQFPDLHSELNLSSLELGDSALYFCASSPQGRDTEAFFGQGTRLTVV.

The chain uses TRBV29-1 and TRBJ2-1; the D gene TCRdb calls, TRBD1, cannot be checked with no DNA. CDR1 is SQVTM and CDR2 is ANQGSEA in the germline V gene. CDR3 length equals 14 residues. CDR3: CSVEFRDTYNEQFF.

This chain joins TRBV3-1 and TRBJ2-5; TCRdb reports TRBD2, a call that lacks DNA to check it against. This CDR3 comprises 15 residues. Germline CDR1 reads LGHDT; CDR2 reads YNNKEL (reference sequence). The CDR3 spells CASDTSGGAWETQYF.

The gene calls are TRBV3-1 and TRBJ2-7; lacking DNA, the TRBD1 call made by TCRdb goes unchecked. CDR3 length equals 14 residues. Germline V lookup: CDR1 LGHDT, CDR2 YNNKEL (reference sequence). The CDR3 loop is CASSLRGGYYEQYF.

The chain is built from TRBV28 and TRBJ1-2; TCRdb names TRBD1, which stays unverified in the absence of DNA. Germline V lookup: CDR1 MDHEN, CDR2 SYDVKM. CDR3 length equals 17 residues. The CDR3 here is CASSLPTGTPYDYGYTF.

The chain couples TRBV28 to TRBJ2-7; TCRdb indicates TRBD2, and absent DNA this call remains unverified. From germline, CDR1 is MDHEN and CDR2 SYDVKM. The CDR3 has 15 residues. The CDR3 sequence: CASSFMTSGRAEQYF.

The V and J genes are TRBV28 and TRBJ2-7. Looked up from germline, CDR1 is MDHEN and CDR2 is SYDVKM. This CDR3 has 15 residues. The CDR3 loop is CASSFVSFSSYEQYF.

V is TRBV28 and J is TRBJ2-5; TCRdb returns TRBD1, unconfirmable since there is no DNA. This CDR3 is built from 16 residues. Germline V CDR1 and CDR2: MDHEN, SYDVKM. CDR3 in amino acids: CASSVSYGDGEETQYF.

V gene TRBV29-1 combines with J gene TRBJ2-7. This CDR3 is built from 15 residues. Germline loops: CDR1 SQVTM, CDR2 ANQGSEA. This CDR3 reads CSVEEKKDFSYEQYF.

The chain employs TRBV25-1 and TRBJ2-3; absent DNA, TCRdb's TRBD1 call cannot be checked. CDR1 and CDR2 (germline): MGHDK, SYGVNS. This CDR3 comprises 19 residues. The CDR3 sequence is CASSEGYLQGGLSTDTQYF.

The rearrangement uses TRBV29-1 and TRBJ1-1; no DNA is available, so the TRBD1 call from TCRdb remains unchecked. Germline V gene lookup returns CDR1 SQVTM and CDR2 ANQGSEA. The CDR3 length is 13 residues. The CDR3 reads CSAQGGRNTEAFF.

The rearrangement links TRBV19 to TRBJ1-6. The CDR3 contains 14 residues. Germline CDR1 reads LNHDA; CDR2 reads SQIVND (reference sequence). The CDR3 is CASSTGTVHSPLHF. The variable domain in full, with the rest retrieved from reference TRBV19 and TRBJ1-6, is DGGITQSPKYLFRKEGQNVTLSCEQNLNHDAMYWYRQDPGQGLRLIYYSQIVNDFQKGDIAEGYSVSREKKESFPLTVTSAQKNPTAFYLCASSTGTVHSPLHFGNGTRLTVT.

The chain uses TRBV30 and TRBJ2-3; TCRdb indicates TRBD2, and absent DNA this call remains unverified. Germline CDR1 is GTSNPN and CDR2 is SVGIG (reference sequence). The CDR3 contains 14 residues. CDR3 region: CAWSIGGGPDTQYF.